This record covers a single TCR beta chain. The sample comes from a study of T cell changes during pregnancy in multiple sclerosis. Profiled with immunoSEQ multiplex PCR; TCRdb holds only in-frame clones, not every one. Here the sample spans under 50,000 clones, around 93% being singletons. From germline, CDR1 is LGHNA and CDR2 YNFKEQ. This CDR3 has 16 amino acids. Trimming stripped 1 base from V and 4 bases from J, with 16 bases between. This chain links TRBV4-2 with TRBJ2-5, with D possibly matching TRBD1 (6 bases). The material sequenced was CD4+ T cells from peripheral blood mononuclear cells, taken after pregnancy. The clonotype comes from a female donor with multiple sclerosis, enrolled in a pregnancy study. The DNA of the CDR3 is TGTGCCAGCAGCCAAGTCGGCAGGGGAAAGGGAGAGACCCAGTACTTC. Translation: CASSQVGRGKGETQYF.